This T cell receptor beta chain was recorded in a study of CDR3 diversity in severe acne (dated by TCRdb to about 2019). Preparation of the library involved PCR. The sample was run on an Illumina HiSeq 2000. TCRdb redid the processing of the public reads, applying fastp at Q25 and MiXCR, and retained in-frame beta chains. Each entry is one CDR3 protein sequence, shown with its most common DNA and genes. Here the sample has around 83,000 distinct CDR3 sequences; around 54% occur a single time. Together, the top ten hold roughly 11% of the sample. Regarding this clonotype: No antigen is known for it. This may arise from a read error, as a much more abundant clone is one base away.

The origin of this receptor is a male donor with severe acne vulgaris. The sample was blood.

CDR3 sequence: CASALPGQRSYDEQFF. The DNA reads as follows: TGTGCTAGTGCCCTCCCGGGACAGCGCTCCTACGATGAGCAGTTCTTC. The chain joins TRBV12-5 to TRBJ2-1, and TRBD1 aligns with 7 junction nucleotides. The CDR3 runs 16 amino acids, cysteine and phenylalanine included. Only CDR3 DNA remains: 48 bases, in frame from the first base. CDR1 and CDR2 were assigned from the germline V gene as LGHNT and FRNRAP.